One sample yielded the 8 T cell receptor beta chains listed below, sequenced in a study of neurological immune-mediated disorders. TCRdb called the 5' RACE reads again in MiXCR, with one record for every CDR3 protein. Among about 80,000 distinct CDR3 sequences, around a tenth were seen once, and the ten largest hold 1.5% to 2%. Material: PBMCs. These receptors came from a man over 45 in good health.

This clonotype came up many times. The J gene is TRBJ2-2, the V gene TRBV20-1; 13 nucleotides match TRBD2. V shed 6 bases, J shed 5 bases, and the junction held 3 bases outside the gene matches. Germline V gene sequence: CDR1 DFQATT, CDR2 SNEGSKA (reference sequence). The CDR3 has 14 residues. The CDR3 DNA is TGCAGTGCCCCGGGACTAGCGGGGACCGGGGAGCTGTTTTTT. Protein: CSAPGLAGTGELFF.

At least ten counts were recorded for this clonotype. This chain connects TRBV11-3 to TRBJ2-1; 14 bases fit TRBD2. Germline CDR1 reads SGHNT; CDR2 reads YENEEA. Trimming took 5 bases from V and 9 from J; bases not matched to a gene: 6. CDR3 size: 15 residues. The CDR3 protein is CASSPLTSGGGEQFF. CDR3 DNA sequence: TGTGCCAGCAGCCCCCTGACTAGCGGGGGGGGTGAGCAGTTCTTC. The full variable domain, in which reference TRBV11-3 and TRBJ2-1 provide the parts outside the CDR3, is EAGVVQSPRYKIIEKKQPVAFWCNPISGHNTLYWYLQNLGQGPELLIRYENEEAVDDSQLPKDRFSAERLKGVDSTLKIQPAELGDSAVYLCASSPLTSGGGEQFFGPGTRLTVL.

This clonotype was seen repeatedly, ten times or more. The chain links TRBV28 to TRBJ1-5; unclear D gene. The CDR3 is 14 amino acids. The V and J ends lost 5 bases and 0 bases respectively, with 8 bases between them. CDR1 and CDR2 from the germline V gene are MDHEN and SYDVKM. For the CDR3, the DNA is TGTGCCAGCAGTACAGATCTTAGCAATCAGCCCCAGCATTTT. Translated, it gives CASSTDLSNQPQHF.

This clonotype was picked up many times. The chain joins TRBV5-1 to TRBJ1-2; D remains unclear. The CDR3 has 15 amino acids. Trimming removed 0 bases from V and 2 bases from J, with 11 bases in between. Germline CDR1 SGHRS, CDR2 YFSETQ. In nucleotides, the CDR3 is TGCGCCAGCAGCTTGGCCTGGGGAATGAACTATGGCTACACCTTC. Its translation is CASSLAWGMNYGYTF. Looking up the rest from reference TRBV5-1 and TRBJ1-2 gives the full variable domain: KAGVTQTPRYLIKTRGQQVTLSCSPISGHRSVSWYQQTPGQGLQFLFEYFSETQRNKGNFPGRFSGRQFSNSRSEMNVSTLELGDSALYLCASSLAWGMNYGYTFGSGTRLTVV.

This clonotype was seen just once. A much larger clone differs by one base, so this may be a read error. V is TRBV5-1 and J is TRBJ2-7; 9 nucleotides line up with TRBD1. V gave up 5 bases and J gave up 8 bases; unmatched junction bases: 11. The CDR3 runs to 14 residues. Germline-derived CDR1 and CDR2 are SGHRS and YFSETQ. This chain's CDR3 is CASRRDRDKYQQYF. CDR3 nucleotides: TGCGCCAGCAGGCGGGACAGGGATAAATACCAGCAGTACTTC.

Ten or more counts support this clonotype. This chain connects TRBV12-3 or TRBV12-4 to TRBJ1-5, with 8 bases matching TRBD1. The CDR3 has 17 amino acids. The ends lost 3 bases at V and 1 base at J; junction bases unmatched: 8. CDR3 coding DNA: TGTGCCAGCAGTTTCGCCCTGTACAGGGGGAGCAATCAGCCCCAGCATTTT. The encoded protein is CASSFALYRGSNQPQHF.

Ten or more counts support this clonotype. The V gene is TRBV5-1, the J gene TRBJ2-3, with 10 bases that match TRBD1. This CDR3 spans 16 amino acids. The germline V gene has CDR1 SGHRS and CDR2 YFSETQ. V was pared by 4 bases and J by 6 bases, with 11 bases of the junction left unmatched. The CDR3 coding sequence is TGCGCCAGCAGCCTCCGGGACAGGGGCGCGGGGGATACGCAGTATTTT. Its protein is CASSLRDRGAGDTQYF.

This clonotype was detected ten times or more. The chain is built from TRBV9 and TRBJ2-3, with D unclear. Germline CDR1 is SGDLS and CDR2 is YYNGEE. This CDR3 is built from 14 residues. V was pared by 2 bases and J by 2 bases, with 9 bases between. The CDR3 protein is CASSVALTTDTQYF. The CDR3 bases are TGTGCCAGCAGCGTGGCCCTAACCACAGATACGCAGTATTTT.